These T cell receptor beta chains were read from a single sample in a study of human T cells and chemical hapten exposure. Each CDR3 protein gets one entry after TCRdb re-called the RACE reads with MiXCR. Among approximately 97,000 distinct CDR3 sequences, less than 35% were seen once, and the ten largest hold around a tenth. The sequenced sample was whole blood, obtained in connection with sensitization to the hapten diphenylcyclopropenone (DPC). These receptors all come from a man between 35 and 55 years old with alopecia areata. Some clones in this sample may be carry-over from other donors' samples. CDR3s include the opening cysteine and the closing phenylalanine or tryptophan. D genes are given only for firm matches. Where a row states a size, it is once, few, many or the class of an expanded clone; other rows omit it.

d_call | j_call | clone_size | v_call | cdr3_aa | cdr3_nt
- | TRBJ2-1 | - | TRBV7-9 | CASSRTASSYNEQFF | TGTGCCAGCAGCAGGACAGCCAGCTCCTACAATGAGCAGTTCTTC
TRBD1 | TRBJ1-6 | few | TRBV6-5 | CASSRESDRPSSYNSPLHF | TGTGCCAGCAGTAGGGAGTCGGACAGGCCCAGCTCCTATAATTCACCCCTCCACTTT
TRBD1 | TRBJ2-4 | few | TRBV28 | CASSPKRQGGSKNIQYF | TGTGCCAGCAGCCCAAAGCGACAGGGCGGGTCCAAAAACATTCAGTACTTC
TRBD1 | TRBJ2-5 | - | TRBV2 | CASSVGTAYQETQYF | TGTGCCAGCAGTGTTGGGACAGCGTACCAAGAGACCCAGTACTTC
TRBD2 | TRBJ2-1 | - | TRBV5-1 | CASSPLGSGASSYNEQFF | TGCGCCAGCAGCCCCCTCGGGAGCGGGGCCAGCTCCTACAATGAGCAGTTCTTC
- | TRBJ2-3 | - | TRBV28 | CATRRAEVDTQYF | TGTGCCACCCGGAGGGCCGAAGTTGATACGCAGTATTTT
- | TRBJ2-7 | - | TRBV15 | CATSRDRGYYEQYF | TGTGCCACCAGCAGAGATCGGGGGTACTACGAGCAGTACTTC
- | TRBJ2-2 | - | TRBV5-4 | CASSQNTGELFF | TGTGCCAGCAGCCAGAACACCGGGGAGCTGTTTTTT
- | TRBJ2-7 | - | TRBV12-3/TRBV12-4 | CASSRDSVDEQYF | TGTGCCAGCAGTCGGGACTCCGTTGACGAGCAGTACTTC
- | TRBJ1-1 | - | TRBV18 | CASSPDRMNTEAFF | TGTGCCAGCTCACCAGACAGAATGAACACTGAAGCTTTCTTT
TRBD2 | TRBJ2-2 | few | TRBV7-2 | CASSLKLAGVRELFF | TGTGCCAGCAGCTTAAAACTAGCGGGTGTCAGGGAGCTGTTTTTT
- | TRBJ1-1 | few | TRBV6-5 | CASSYRDTEAFF | TGTGCCAGCAGTTACAGGGACACTGAAGCTTTCTTT
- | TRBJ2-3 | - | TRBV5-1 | CASHVGGSTDTQYF | TGCGCCAGCCACGTCGGCGGGTCCACAGATACGCAGTATTTT
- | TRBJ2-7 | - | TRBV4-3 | CASSQDITGSYEQYF | TGCGCCAGCAGCCAAGATATTACAGGTTCCTACGAGCAGTACTTC
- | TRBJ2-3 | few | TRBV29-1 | CSVGPRTQYF | TGCAGCGTTGGACCCCGTACGCAGTATTTT
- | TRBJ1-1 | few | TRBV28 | CASSTQGRTEAFF | TGTGCCAGCAGTACCCAGGGGAGGACTGAAGCTTTCTTT
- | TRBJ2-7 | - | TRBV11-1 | CASSFQRTKSYEQYF | TGTGCCAGCAGCTTCCAAAGGACGAAGTCCTACGAGCAGTACTTC
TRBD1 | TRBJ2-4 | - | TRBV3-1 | CASGQGAAKNIQYF | TGTGCCAGCGGACAGGGGGCTGCCAAAAACATTCAGTACTTC
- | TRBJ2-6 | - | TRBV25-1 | CASSGPVAGTGANVLTF | TGTGCCAGCAGTGGTCCAGTCGCAGGGACTGGGGCCAACGTCCTGACTTTC
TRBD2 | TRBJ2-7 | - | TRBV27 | CASSLSSSGSKCSYEQYF | TGTGCCAGCAGTTTATCGTCTAGCGGGAGTAAATGCTCCTACGAGCAGTACTTC
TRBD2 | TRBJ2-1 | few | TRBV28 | CASEAPSGSSYNEQFF | TGTGCCAGCGAAGCCCCTAGCGGGAGCTCCTACAATGAGCAGTTCTTC
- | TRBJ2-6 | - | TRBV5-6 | CASSHRNGGTGANVLTF | TGTGCCAGCAGCCATAGGAACGGGGGCACTGGGGCCAACGTCCTGACTTTC
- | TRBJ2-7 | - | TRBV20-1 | CSARDQQPEQYF | TGCAGTGCTAGAGATCAACAGCCGGAGCAGTACTTC
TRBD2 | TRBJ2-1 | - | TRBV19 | CASSITGLAGPMEQFF | TGTGCCAGTAGTATAACAGGACTAGCGGGCCCTATGGAGCAGTTCTTC
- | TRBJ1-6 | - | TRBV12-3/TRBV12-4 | CASSLRGSSYNSPLHF | TGTGCCAGCAGTTTAAGGGGGAGCTCCTATAATTCACCCCTCCACTTT
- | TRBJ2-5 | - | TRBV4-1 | CASSQGTANQETQYF | TGCGCCAGCAGCCAAGGTACAGCGAACCAAGAGACCCAGTACTTC
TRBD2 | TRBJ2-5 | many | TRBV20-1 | CSARDGSGIETQYF | TGCAGTGCTAGAGATGGTAGCGGGATTGAGACCCAGTACTTC
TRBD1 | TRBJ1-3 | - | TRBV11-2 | CASKGQGAGNTIYF | TGTGCCAGCAAGGGACAGGGTGCCGGAAACACCATATATTTT
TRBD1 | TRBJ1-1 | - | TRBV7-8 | CASSFRQGGTGEAFF | TGTGCCAGCAGCTTCAGACAGGGGGGTACCGGTGAAGCTTTCTTT
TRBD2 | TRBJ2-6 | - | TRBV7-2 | CASSLPLWEGSGANVLTF | TGTGCCAGCAGCTTACCTCTGTGGGAGGGGTCTGGGGCCAACGTCCTGACTTTC
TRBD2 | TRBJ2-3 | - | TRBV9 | CASSPGLAGDTQYF | TGTGCCAGCAGCCCAGGACTAGCGGGAGATACGCAGTATTTT
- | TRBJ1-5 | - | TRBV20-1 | CSASETLSQPQHF | TGCAGTGCTAGCGAGACTTTATCTCAGCCCCAGCATTTT
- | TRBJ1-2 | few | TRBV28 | CASSLSQSYGYTF | TGTGCCAGCAGTTTAAGTCAGTCCTATGGCTACACCTTC
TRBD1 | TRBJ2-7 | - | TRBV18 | CASSPQTGPYEQYF | TGTGCCAGCTCACCACAGACAGGGCCCTACGAGCAGTACTTC
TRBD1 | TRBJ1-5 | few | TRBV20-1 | CSARENRGAQPQHF | TGCAGTGCTAGAGAGAACAGGGGAGCTCAGCCCCAGCATTTT
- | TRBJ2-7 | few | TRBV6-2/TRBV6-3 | CASSVGRVDPYEQYF | TGTGCCAGCAGTGTAGGTCGGGTGGACCCCTACGAGCAGTACTTC
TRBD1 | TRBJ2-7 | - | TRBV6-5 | CASSYGTGKYF | TGTGCCAGCAGTTACGGGACAGGGAAGTACTTC
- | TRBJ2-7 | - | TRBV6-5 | CAGSAAHEQYF | TGTGCCGGGAGCGCGGCCCACGAGCAGTACTTC
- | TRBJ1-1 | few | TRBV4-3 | CASSQLNGEFTEAFF | TGCGCCAGCAGCCAGCTCAACGGGGAGTTCACTGAAGCTTTCTTT
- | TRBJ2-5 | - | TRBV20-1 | CSARRSETQYF | TGCAGTGCTAGAAGATCGGAGACCCAGTACTTC
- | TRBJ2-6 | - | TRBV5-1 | CASSPGSQAPSGANVLTF | TGCGCCAGCAGCCCCGGCTCACAGGCTCCCTCTGGGGCCAACGTCCTGACTTTC
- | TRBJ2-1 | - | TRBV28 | CASSLKALEQFF | TGTGCCAGCAGTTTAAAAGCCTTAGAGCAGTTCTTC
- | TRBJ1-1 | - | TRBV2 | CASRRDLNTEAFF | TGTGCCAGCAGGCGGGACCTGAACACTGAAGCTTTCTTT
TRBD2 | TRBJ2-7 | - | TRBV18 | CASSESGGSSAEQYF | TGTGCCAGCTCAGAATCGGGCGGGAGTTCGGCCGAGCAGTACTTC
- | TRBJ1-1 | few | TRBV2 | CASSVTAAEAFF | TGTGCCAGCAGTGTAACGGCTGCTGAAGCTTTCTTT
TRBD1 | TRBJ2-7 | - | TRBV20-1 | CSARDGRDRVFYEQYF | TGCAGTGCTAGAGATGGGCGGGACAGGGTTTTCTACGAGCAGTACTTC
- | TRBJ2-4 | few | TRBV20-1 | CSASLDGRAIQYF | TGCAGTGCTAGCCTTGATGGGCGGGCCATTCAGTACTTC
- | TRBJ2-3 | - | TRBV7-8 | CASSLAPLRASTDTQYF | TGTGCCAGCAGCTTAGCGCCGTTGCGGGCTAGCACAGATACGCAGTATTTT
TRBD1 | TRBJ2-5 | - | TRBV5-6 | CASSLVDREETQYF | TGTGCCAGCAGCTTGGTGGACAGGGAAGAGACCCAGTACTTC
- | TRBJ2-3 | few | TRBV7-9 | CASSSPRSVGIEADTQYF | TGTGCCAGCAGCTCACCCCGCTCAGTCGGGATCGAGGCAGATACGCAGTATTTT
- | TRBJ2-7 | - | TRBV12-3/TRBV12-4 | CASSLEGPPYEQYF | TGTGCCAGCAGTTTAGAGGGTCCGCCCTACGAGCAGTACTTC
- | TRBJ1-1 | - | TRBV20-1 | CSVPAPLNTEAFF | TGCAGTGTACCTGCGCCCCTGAACACTGAAGCTTTCTTT
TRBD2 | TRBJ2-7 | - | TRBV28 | CASSYLGEAGEEYEQYF | TGTGCCAGCAGTTATCTAGGCGAAGCGGGAGAGGAGTACGAGCAGTACTTC
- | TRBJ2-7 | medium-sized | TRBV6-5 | CASSRGAVYEQYF | TGTGCCAGCTCCCGCGGTGCGGTGTACGAGCAGTACTTC